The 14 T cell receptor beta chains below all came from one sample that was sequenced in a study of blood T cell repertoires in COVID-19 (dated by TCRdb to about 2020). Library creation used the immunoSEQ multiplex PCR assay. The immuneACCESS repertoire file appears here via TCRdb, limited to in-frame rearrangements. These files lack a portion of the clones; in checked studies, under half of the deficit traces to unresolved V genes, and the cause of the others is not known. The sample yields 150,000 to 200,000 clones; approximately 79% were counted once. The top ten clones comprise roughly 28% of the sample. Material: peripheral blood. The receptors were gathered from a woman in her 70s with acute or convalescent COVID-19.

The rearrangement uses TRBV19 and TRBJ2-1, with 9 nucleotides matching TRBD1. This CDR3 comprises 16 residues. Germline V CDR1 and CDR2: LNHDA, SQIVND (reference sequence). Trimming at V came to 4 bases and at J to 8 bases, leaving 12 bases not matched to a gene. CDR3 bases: TGTGCCAGTAGTAGGGGGGGACAGGGAATCCTCCATGAGCAGTTCTTC. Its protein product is CASSRGGQGILHEQFF.

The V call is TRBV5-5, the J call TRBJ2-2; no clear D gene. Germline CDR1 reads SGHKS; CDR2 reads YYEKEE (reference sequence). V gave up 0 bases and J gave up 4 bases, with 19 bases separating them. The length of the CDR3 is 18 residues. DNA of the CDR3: TGTGCCAGCAGCTTGGGACTTTTGGCAGCCCCGAGCACCGGGGAGCTGTTTTTT. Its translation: CASSLGLLAAPSTGELFF.

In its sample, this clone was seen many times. The CDR3 coding sequence is TGTGCCAGCAGTGAAGACAGGGACTCCTACGAGCAGTACTTC. Residues: CASSEDRDSYEQYF. The gene calls are TRBV2 and TRBJ2-7, with TRBD1 as a possible D gene (6 bases). The germline V gene has CDR1 SNHLY and CDR2 FYNNEI. The V end was cut by 1 base, the J end by 0 bases, with 7 bases between. The CDR3 covers 14 residues. Looking up the rest from reference TRBV2 and TRBJ2-7 gives the full variable domain: EPEVTQTPSHQVTQMGQEVILRCVPISNHLYFYWYRQILGQKVEFLVSFYNNEISEKSEIFDDQFSVERPDGSNFTLKIRSTKLEDSAMYFCASSEDRDSYEQYFGPGTRLTVT.

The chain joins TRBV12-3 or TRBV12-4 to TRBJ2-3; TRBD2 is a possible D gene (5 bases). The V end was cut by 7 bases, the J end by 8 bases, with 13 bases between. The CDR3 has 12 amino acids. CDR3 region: CASTLGGLTQYF. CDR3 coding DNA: TGTGCCAGCACCCTCGGAGGACTTACGCAGTATTTT.

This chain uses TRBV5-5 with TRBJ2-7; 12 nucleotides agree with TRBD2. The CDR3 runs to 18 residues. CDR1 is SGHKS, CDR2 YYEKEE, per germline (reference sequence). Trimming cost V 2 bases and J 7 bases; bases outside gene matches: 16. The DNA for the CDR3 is TGTGCCAGCAGCTTAAAATTCGGGCTAGCGGGAGGGCCGGAGGAGCAGTACTTC. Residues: CASSLKFGLAGGPEEQYF. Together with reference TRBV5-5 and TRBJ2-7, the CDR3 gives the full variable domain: DAGVTQSPTHLIKTRGQQVTLRCSPISGHKSVSWYQQVLGQGPQFIFQYYEKEERGRGNFPDRFSARQFPNYSSELNVNALLLGDSALYLCASSLKFGLAGGPEEQYFGPGTRLTVT.

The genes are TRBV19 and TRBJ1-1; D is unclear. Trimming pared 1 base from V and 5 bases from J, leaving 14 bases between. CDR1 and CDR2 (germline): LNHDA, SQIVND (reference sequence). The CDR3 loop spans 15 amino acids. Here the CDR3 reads CASSIVNNLRTEAFF. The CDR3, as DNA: TGTGCCAGTAGTATAGTTAACAACCTGAGGACTGAAGCTTTCTTT.

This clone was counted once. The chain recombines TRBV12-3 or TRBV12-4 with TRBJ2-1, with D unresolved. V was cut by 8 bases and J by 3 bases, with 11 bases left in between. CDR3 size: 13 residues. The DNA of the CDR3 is TGTGCCAGCCTCGGTCAAAACTACAATGAGCAGTTCTTC. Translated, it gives CASLGQNYNEQFF.

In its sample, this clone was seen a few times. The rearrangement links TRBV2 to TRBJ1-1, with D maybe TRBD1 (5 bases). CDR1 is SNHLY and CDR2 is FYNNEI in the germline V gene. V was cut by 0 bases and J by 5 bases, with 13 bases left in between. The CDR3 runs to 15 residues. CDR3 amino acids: CASSEAAGEGTEAFF. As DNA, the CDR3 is TGTGCCAGCAGTGAAGCCGCGGGGGAGGGAACTGAAGCTTTCTTT.

CDR3 nucleotides: TGTGCCAGCAGCCTCAGTCTAAGCGGGAGGGCCAGTTTTAATGAGCAGTTCTTC. As protein: CASSLSLSGRASFNEQFF. The rearrangement links TRBV9 to TRBJ2-1, with 10 bases that match TRBD2. CDR3 length: 18 amino acids. V dropped 4 bases and J dropped 7; count of bases not matched to a gene: 17. Germline V gene data show CDR1 as SGDLS and CDR2 as YYNGEE.

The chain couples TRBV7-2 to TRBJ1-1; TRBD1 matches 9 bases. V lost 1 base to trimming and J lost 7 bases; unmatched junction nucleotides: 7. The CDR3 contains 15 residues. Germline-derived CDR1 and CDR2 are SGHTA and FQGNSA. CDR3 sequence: CASSLDTGTGREAFF. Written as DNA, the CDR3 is TGTGCCAGCAGCTTAGACACCGGGACAGGGCGTGAAGCTTTCTTT.

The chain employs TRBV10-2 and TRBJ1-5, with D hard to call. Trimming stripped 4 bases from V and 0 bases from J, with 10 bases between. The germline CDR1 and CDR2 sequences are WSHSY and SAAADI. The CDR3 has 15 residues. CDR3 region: CASSGSGYSNQPQHF. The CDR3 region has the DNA TGCGCCAGCAGTGGCTCCGGTTATAGCAATCAGCCCCAGCATTTT.

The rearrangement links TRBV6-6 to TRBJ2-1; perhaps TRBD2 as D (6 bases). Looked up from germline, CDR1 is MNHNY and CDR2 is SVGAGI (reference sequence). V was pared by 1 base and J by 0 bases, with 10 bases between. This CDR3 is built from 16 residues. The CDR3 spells CASSYFSGSSYNEQFF. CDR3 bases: TGTGCCAGCAGTTACTTTAGCGGAAGCTCCTACAATGAGCAGTTCTTC.

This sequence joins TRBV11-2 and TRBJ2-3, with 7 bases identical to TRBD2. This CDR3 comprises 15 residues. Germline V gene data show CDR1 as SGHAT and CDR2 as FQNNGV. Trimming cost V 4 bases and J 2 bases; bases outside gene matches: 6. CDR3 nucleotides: TGTGCCAGCAGCTCTATAGCGGGTTCCACAGATACGCAGTATTTT. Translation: CASSSIAGSTDTQYF.

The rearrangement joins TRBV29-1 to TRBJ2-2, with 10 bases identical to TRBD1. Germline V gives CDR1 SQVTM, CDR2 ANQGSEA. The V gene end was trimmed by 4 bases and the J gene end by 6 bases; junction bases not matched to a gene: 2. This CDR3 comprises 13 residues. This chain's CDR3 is CSVGQGAAGELFF. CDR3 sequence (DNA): TGCAGCGTTGGACAGGGGGCCGCCGGGGAGCTGTTTTTT.